This T cell receptor beta chain was observed in a study of cytomegalovirus exposure and HLA in healthy donors. In the case of this clone: The antigen is not known.

In germline, CDR1 is SGHTA, CDR2 FQGNSA. V shed 4 bases, J shed 3 bases, and the junction held 6 bases outside the gene matches. The CDR3 runs 15 residues. Study results and limitations: Reportedly, fewer N-insertions than the roughly 700-donor mean appeared in an Asian-associated ancestry cluster in a later analysis. Earlier analysis found most TCR beta V segments productive about 90% or about 30% of the time. Apart from CMV serostatus, no immune exposure information was available.

PCR involved 60 Vbeta and 13 Jbeta primers. The repertoire was sequenced with immunoSEQ multiplex PCR; TCRdb's copy has only in-frame clones and lacks some. The sample records 150,000 to 200,000 clones, around four fifths being singletons. The rearrangement uses TRBV7-2 and TRBJ2-7; 10 bases are a match to TRBD2. The receptor was isolated from a man aged 18 to 29 in good health and CMV-seropositive. What was sequenced was PBMCs. The CDR3 protein is CASSSRASGSYEQYF. The CDR3 nucleotides are TGTGCCAGCAGCTCTAGGGCTAGCGGGAGCTACGAGCAGTACTTC.